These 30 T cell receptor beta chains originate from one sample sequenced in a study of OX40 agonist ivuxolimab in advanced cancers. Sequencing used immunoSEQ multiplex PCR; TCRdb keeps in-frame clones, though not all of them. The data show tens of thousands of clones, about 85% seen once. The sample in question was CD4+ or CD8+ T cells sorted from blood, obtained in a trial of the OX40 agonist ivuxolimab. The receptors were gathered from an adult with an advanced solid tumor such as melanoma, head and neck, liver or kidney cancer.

For the CDR3, the DNA is TGTGCCATCAGTGGCGGGGAACAACACGGCGGTGAAGCTTTCTTT. Translation: CAISGGEQHGGEAFF. This chain joins TRBV10-3 and TRBJ1-1; D is undetermined. The length of the CDR3 is 15 residues. Per the germline V gene, CDR1 is ENHRY and CDR2 is SYGVKD. Trimming removed 4 bases from V and 7 bases from J, with 19 bases in between.

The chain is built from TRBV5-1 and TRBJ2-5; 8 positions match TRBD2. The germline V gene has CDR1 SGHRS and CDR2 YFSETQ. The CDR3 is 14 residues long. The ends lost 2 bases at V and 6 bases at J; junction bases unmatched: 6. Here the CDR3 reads CASSFSGTPQTQYF. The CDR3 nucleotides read TGCGCCAGCAGCTTTAGCGGGACCCCGCAGACCCAGTACTTC.

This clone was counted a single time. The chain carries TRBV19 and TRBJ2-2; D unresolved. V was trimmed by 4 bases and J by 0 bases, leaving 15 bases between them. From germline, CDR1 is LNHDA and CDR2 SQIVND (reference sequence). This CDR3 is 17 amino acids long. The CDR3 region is CASSKSIPFANTGELFF. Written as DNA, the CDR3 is TGTGCCAGTAGTAAATCTATTCCCTTCGCGAACACCGGGGAGCTGTTTTTT.

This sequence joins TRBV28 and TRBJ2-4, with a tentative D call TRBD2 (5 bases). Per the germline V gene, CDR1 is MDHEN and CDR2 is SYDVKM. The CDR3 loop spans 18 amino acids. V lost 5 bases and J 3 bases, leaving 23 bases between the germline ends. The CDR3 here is CASSPRSGGSRDKNIQYF. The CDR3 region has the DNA TGTGCCAGCAGTCCAAGATCGGGTGGGAGTAGGGACAAAAACATTCAGTACTTC. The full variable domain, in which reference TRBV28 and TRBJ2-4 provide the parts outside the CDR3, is DVKVTQSSRYLVKRTGEKVFLECVQDMDHENMFWYRQDPGLGLRLIYFSYDVKMKEKGDIPEGYSVSREKKERFSLILESASTNQTSMYLCASSPRSGGSRDKNIQYFGAGTRLSVL.

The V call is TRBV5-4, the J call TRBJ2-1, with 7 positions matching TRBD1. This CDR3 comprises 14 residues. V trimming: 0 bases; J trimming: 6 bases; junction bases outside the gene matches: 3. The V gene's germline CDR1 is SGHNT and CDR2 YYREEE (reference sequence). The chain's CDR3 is CASSLDYRGNEQFF. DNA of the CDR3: TGTGCCAGCAGCTTGGACTACAGGGGCAATGAGCAGTTCTTC. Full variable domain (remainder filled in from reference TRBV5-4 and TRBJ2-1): ETGVTQSPTHLIKTRGQQVTLRCSSQSGHNTVSWYQQALGQGPQFIFQYYREEENGRGNFPPRFSGLQFPNYSSELNVNALELDDSALYLCASSLDYRGNEQFFGPGTRLTVL.

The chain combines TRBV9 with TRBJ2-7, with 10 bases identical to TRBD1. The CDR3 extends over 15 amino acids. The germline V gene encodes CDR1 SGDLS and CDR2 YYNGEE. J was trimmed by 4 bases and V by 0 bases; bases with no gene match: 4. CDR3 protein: CASSVERQGAYEQYF. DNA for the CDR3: TGTGCCAGCAGCGTAGAAAGACAGGGGGCTTACGAGCAGTACTTC.

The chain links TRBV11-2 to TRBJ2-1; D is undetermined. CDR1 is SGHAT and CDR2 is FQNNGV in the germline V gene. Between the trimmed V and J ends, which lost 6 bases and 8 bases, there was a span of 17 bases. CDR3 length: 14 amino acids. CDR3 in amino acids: CASSYLPQVHEQFF. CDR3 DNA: TGTGCCAGCAGTTATTTACCCCAGGTCCATGAGCAGTTCTTC.

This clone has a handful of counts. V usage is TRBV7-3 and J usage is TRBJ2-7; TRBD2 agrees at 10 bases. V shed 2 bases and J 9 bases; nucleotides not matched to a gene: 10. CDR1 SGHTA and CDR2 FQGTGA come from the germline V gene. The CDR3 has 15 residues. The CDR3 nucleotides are TGTGCCAGCAGCTTAGCTTGGGCTAGCGGGAGTCGGCAGTACTTC. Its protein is CASSLAWASGSRQYF.

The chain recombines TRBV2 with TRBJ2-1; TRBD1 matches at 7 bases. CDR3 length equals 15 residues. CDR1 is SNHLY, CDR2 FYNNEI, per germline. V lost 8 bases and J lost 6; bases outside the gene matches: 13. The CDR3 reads CASDSDRLRGNEQFF. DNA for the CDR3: TGTGCCAGCGACTCGGACAGGTTGAGGGGCAATGAGCAGTTCTTC.

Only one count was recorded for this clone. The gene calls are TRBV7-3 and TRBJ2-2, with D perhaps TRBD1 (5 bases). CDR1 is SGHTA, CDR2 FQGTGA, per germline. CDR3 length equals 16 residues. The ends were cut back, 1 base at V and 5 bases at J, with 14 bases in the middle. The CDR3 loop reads CASSLKGAPGTGELFF. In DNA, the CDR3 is TGTGCCAGCAGCTTAAAAGGGGCCCCCGGTACCGGGGAGCTGTTTTTT. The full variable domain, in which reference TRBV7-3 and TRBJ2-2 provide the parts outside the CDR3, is GAGVSQTPSNKVTEKGKYVELRCDPISGHTALYWYRQSLGQGPEFLIYFQGTGAADDSGLPNDRFFAVRPEGSVSTLKIQRTERGDSAVYLCASSLKGAPGTGELFFGEGSRLTVL.

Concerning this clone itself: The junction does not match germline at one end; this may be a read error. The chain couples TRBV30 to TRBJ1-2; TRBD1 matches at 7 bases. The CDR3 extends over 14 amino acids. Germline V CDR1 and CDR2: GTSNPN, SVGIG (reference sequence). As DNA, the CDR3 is TGTGCCTGGACTAGGCAGGGGGTTGGGGATGGCCACACCTTC. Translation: CAWTRQGVGDGHTF.

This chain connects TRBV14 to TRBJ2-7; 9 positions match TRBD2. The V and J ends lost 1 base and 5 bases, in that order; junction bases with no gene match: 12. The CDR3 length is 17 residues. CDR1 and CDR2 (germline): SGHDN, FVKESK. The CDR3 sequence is CASSQVGHVAGVDEQYF. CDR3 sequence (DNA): TGTGCCAGCAGCCAAGTTGGTCATGTAGCGGGAGTGGACGAGCAGTACTTC.

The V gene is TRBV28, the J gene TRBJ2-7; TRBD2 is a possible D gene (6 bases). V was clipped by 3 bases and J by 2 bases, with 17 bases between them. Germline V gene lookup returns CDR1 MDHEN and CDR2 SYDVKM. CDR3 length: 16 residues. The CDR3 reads CASSLGGFSTPYEQYF. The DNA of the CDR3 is TGTGCCAGCAGTTTGGGGGGTTTTTCTACTCCCTACGAGCAGTACTTC.

The CDR3 region is CASSQSSYNSPLHF. For the CDR3, the DNA is TGTGCCAGCAGCCAATCCTCCTATAATTCACCCCTCCACTTT. The chain employs TRBV16 and TRBJ1-6; D is undetermined. The CDR3 extends over 14 amino acids. Germline assignment: CDR1 KGHSY and CDR2 FQNENV. Trimming removed 0 bases from V and 0 bases from J, with 0 bases in between.

The DNA of the CDR3 is TGTGCCAGCAGCAAAGCCTTTATGTTGGAGCAGTACTTC. It is translated as CASSKAFMLEQYF. V and J are TRBV21-1 and TRBJ2-7; the listed D gene, TRBD2, was not tested against the DNA. TRBV21-1 is designated a pseudogene. This CDR3 spans 13 amino acids.

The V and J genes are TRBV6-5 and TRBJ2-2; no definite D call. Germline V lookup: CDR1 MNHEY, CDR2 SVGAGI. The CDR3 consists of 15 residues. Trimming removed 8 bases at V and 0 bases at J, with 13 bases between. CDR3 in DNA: TGTGCCAGCTGGGCGGTGAGTGCGAACACCGGGGAGCTGTTTTTT. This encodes CASWAVSANTGELFF.

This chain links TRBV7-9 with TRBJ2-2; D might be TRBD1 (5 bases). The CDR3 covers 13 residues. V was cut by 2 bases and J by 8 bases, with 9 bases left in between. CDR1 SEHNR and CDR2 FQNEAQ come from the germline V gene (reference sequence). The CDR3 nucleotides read TGTGCCAGCAGCTTAATGGGGCTAGGGGAGCTGTTTTTT. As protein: CASSLMGLGELFF.

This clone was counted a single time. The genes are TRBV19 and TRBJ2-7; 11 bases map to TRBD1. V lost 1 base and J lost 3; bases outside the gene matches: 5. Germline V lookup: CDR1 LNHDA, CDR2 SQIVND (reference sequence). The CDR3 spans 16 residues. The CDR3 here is CASSIAPGQGGYEQYF. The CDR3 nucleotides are TGTGCCAGTAGTATAGCTCCGGGACAGGGGGGCTACGAGCAGTACTTC.

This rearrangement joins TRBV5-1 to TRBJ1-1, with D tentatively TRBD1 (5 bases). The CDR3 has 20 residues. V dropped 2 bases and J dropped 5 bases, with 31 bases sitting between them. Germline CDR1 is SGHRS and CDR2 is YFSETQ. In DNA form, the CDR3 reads TGCGCCAGCAGCTTATATGGGGCCCAGGGTGGTTTGTCTCGATGGACTGAAGCTTTCTTT. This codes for CASSLYGAQGGLSRWTEAFF.

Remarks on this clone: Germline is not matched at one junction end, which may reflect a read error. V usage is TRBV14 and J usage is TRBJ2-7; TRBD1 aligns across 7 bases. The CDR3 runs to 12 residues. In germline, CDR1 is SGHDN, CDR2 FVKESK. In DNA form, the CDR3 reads TGTGCCAGCAGCCCCACAGGGGTATCCCTGGACTTC. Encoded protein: CASSPTGVSLDF.

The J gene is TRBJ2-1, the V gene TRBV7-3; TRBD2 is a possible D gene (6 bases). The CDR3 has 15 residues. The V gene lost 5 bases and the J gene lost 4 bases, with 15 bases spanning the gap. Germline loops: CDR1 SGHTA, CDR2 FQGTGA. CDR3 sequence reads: CASSPLSGSYNEQFF. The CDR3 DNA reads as TGTGCCAGCAGCCCCCTTAGCGGCTCTTACAATGAGCAGTTCTTC.

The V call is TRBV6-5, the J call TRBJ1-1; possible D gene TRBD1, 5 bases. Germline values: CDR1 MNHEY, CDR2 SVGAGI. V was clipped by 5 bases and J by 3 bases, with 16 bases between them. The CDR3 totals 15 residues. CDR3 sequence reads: CASSPSRGGYTEAFF. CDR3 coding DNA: TGTGCCAGCAGTCCCTCCCGGGGGGGGTACACTGAAGCTTTCTTT.

CDR3 in DNA: TGTGCCACCAGCAGGGGCGTCGGACATCCCTATGGCTACACCTTC. This gives the protein CATSRGVGHPYGYTF. V usage is TRBV15 and J usage is TRBJ1-2; the D gene is possibly TRBD1 (5 bases). This CDR3 spans 15 amino acids. Deletions cut 3 bases from V and 4 bases from J, with 15 bases between. From germline, CDR1 is LNHNV and CDR2 YYDKDF (reference sequence). Drawing the rest from reference TRBV15 and TRBJ1-2, the complete variable domain is DAMVIQNPRYQVTQFGKPVTLSCSQTLNHNVMYWYQQKSSQAPKLLFHYYDKDFNNEADTPDNFQSRRPNTSFCFLDIRSPGLGDTAMYLCATSRGVGHPYGYTFGSGTRLTVV.

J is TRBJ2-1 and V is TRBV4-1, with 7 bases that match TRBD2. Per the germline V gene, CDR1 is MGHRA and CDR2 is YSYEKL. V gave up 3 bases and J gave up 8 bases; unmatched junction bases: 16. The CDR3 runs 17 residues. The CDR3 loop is CASSHFFARESIYEQFF. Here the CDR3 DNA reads TGCGCCAGCAGCCACTTCTTCGCGCGGGAGTCTATATATGAGCAGTTCTTC.

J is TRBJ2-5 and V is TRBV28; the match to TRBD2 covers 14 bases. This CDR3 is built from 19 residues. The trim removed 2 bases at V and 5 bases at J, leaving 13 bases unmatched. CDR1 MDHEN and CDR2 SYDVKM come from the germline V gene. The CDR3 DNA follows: TGTGCCAGCAGTTTACCAAAAATGGGACTAGCGGGAGCTCGGGAGACCCAGTACTTC. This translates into CASSLPKMGLAGARETQYF. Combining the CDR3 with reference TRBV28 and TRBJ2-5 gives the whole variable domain DVKVTQSSRYLVKRTGEKVFLECVQDMDHENMFWYRQDPGLGLRLIYFSYDVKMKEKGDIPEGYSVSREKKERFSLILESASTNQTSMYLCASSLPKMGLAGARETQYFGPGTRLLVL.

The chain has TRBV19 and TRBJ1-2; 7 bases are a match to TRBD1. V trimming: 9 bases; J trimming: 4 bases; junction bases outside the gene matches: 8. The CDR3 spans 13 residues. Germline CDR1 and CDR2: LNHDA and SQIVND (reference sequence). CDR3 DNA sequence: TGTGCCAGCCTGGACAGGAGACTCTATGGCTACACCTTC. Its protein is CASLDRRLYGYTF.

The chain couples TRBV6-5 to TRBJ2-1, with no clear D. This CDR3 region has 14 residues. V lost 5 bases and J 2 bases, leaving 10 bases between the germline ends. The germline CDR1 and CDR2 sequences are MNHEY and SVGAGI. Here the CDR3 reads CASSPPATYNEQFF. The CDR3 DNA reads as TGTGCCAGCAGTCCTCCGGCCACCTACAATGAGCAGTTCTTC.

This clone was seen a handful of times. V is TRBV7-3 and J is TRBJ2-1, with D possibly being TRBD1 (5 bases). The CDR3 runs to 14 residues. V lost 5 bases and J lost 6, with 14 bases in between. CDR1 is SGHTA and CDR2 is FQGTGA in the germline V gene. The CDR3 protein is CASSGSQGGNEQFF. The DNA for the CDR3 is TGTGCCAGCAGCGGATCGCAGGGCGGCAATGAGCAGTTCTTC.

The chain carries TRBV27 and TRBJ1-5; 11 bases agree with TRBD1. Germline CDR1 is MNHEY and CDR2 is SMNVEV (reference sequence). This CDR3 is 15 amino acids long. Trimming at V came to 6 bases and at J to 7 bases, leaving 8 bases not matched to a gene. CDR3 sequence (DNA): TGTGCCAGCAGCGGACAGGGGGCGTGGGGACAGCCCCAGCATTTT. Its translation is CASSGQGAWGQPQHF.

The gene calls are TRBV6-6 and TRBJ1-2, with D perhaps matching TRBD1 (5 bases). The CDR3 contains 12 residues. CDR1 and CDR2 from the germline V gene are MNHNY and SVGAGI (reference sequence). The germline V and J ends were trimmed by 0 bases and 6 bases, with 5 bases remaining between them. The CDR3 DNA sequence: TGTGCCAGCAGTTACTCCAGGGATGGCTACACCTTC. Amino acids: CASSYSRDGYTF.